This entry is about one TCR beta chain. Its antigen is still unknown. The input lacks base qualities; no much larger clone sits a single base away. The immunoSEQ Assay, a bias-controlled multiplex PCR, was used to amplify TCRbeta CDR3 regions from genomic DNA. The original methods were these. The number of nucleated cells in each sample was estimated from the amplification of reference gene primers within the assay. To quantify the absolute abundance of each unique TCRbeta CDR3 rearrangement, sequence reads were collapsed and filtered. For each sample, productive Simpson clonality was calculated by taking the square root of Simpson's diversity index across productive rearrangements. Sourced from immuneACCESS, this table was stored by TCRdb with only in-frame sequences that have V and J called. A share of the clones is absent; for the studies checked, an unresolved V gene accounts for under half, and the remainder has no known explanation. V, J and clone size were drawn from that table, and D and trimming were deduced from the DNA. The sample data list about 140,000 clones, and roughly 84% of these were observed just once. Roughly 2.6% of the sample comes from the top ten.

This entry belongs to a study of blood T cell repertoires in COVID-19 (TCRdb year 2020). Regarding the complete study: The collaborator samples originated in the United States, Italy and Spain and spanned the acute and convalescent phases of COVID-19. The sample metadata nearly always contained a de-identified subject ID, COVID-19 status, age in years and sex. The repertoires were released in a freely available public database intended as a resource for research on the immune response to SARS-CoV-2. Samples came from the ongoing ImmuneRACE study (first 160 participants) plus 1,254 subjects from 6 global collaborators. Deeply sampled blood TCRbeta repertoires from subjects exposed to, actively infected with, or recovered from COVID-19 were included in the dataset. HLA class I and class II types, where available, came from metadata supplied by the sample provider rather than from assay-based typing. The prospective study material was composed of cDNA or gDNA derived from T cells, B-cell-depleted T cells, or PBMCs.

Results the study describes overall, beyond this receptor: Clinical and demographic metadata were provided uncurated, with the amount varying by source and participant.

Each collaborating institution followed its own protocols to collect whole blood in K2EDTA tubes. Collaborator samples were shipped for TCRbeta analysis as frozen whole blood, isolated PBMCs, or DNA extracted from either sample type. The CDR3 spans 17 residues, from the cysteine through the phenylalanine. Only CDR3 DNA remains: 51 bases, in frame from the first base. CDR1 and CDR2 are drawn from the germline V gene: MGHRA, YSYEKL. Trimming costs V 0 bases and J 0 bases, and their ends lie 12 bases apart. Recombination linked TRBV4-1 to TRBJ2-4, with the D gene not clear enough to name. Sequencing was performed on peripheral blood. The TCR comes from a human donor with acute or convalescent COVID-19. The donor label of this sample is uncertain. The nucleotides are TGCGCCAGCAGCCAAGAATCCCTGGAGATAGCCAAAAACATTCAGTACTTC. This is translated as CASSQESLEIAKNIQYF.